This TCR beta chain was captured by sequencing in a study of T-cell memory formation after mild COVID-19. Study-level background: The two donors had largely donor-specific TCR clusters. The study, taken as a whole, reports: CD4+ contracting clones were found mainly in CM and EM, and CD8+ ones in EMRA.

The germline V gene has CDR1 SGHDT and CDR2 YYEEEE. The V gene lost 4 bases and the J gene lost 4 bases, with 9 bases spanning the gap. The CDR3 is made up of 13 amino acids. Comment on this clonotype: Its target is not known.

Libraries for TCRalpha and TCRbeta carried sample barcodes and unique molecular identifiers via 5'RACE. TCRdb re-called the 5' RACE reads through MiXCR, storing one row per CDR3 protein. This table has some 300,000 distinct CDR3 sequences, roughly 21% appearing once. This receptor was obtained from a man younger than 30 who had mild COVID-19 (a few samples of this study predate the infection). Cell type and time point are not known. The specimen sequenced was PBMCs or a T cell subset sorted from them (not recorded which). The V call is TRBV5-6, the J call TRBJ2-1; D possibly matches TRBD1 or TRBD2 (6 bases each). The CDR3 DNA sequence: TGTGCCAGCAGCCGGGGGCGTTACAATGAGCAGTTCTTC. This gives the protein CASSRGRYNEQFF.